Each of the 19 T cell receptor beta chains below was sequenced from the same sample in a study of a mutant IDH1 vaccine in newly diagnosed glioma. Their target antigens are unknown. Clones were read by immunoSEQ multiplex PCR, and TCRdb kept only the in-frame ones, dropping some. The sample contains about 21,000 clones, 89% of which appear only once. As to time point: week 11, during vaccination. The vaccine gave 300 ug of a 20-mer mutant IDH1 peptide subcutaneously per dose. The source was PBMCs, collected from a glioma patient whose treatment included an IDH1 peptide vaccine. The receptors here all came from a woman aged 40 to 49 with glioma.

The J gene is TRBJ2-5, the V gene TRBV11-3; 11 nucleotides match TRBD1. The V gene's germline CDR1 is SGHNT and CDR2 YENEEA. The CDR3 length is 15 residues. The junction had 3 bases not matched to a gene; V was cut back by 5 bases and J by 1 base. Here the CDR3 DNA reads TGTGCCAGCAGCCCAGGGACAGGGGGCCAAGAGACCCAGTACTTC. Translated, it gives CASSPGTGGQETQYF.

The rearrangement uses TRBV7-8 and TRBJ2-7; D is unresolved. Germline values: CDR1 SGHVS, CDR2 FQNEAQ. This CDR3 has 14 amino acids. The germline V and J ends were trimmed by 3 bases and 0 bases, with 9 bases remaining between them. This chain's CDR3 is CASSFRRNSYEQYF. The CDR3 DNA reads TGTGCCAGCAGCTTTCGCAGGAACTCCTACGAGCAGTACTTC.

J is TRBJ2-2 and V is TRBV9; D perhaps matches TRBD2 (5 bases). V was clipped by 0 bases and J by 5 bases, with 14 bases between them. The CDR3 is 16 amino acids. The germline V gene has CDR1 SGDLS and CDR2 YYNGEE. CDR3 sequence reads: CASSVARTSQTGELFF. CDR3 coding DNA: TGTGCCAGCAGCGTAGCTCGAACTAGTCAGACCGGGGAGCTGTTTTTT.

V and J are TRBV4-1 and TRBJ2-2; D not certain. Germline-derived CDR1 and CDR2 are MGHRA and YSYEKL. Trimming cost V 1 base and J 1 base, with 7 bases left between them. The length of the CDR3 is 15 residues. In DNA, the CDR3 is TGCGCCAGCAGCCAAGTCGGATTGAACACCGGGGAGCTGTTTTTT. It yields the protein CASSQVGLNTGELFF.

This clone was picked up one time. The chain is built from TRBV19 and TRBJ1-1; TRBD1 aligns across 9 bases. Germline loops: CDR1 LNHDA, CDR2 SQIVND (reference sequence). The CDR3 contains 13 residues. V lost 7 bases, J lost 5 bases, and 5 bases stayed unmatched. Written as DNA, the CDR3 is TGTGCCAGTATGGGACAGGGAGGGACTGAAGCTTTCTTT. This encodes CASMGQGGTEAFF. Using reference TRBV19 and TRBJ1-1 for the parts outside the CDR3, the full variable domain is DGGITQSPKYLFRKEGQNVTLSCEQNLNHDAMYWYRQDPGQGLRLIYYSQIVNDFQKGDIAEGYSVSREKKESFPLTVTSAQKNPTAFYLCASMGQGGTEAFFGQGTRLTVV.

This clone was recorded a few times. The V gene is TRBV18, the J gene TRBJ2-3; 9 bases line up with TRBD1. The CDR3 contains 16 residues. Germline values: CDR1 KGHSH, CDR2 LQKENI. Unmatched junction bases numbered 2, after V lost 1 base and J lost 0 bases. Written as DNA, the CDR3 is TGTGCCAGCTCACCACTCGGGACAGGGAGCACAGATACGCAGTATTTT. Its protein is CASSPLGTGSTDTQYF.

This rearrangement joins TRBV6-1 to TRBJ1-5; TRBD1 matches at 8 bases. The CDR3 spans 15 residues. V shed 2 bases and J 2 bases; nucleotides not matched to a gene: 2. The germline V gene has CDR1 MNHNS and CDR2 SASEGT. The CDR3 region has the DNA TGTGCCAGCAGTGAACCAGGGGGCGGCAATCAGCCCCAGCATTTT. Protein sequence: CASSEPGGGNQPQHF.

The chain is built from TRBV6-5 and TRBJ2-1; D not resolved. In germline, CDR1 is MNHEY, CDR2 SVGAGI. The CDR3 covers 16 residues. Trimming left V 0 bases short and J 5 bases short, with 14 bases between. This chain's CDR3 is CASSYSGFTQHNEQFF. CDR3 in DNA: TGTGCCAGCAGTTACTCGGGTTTCACGCAGCACAATGAGCAGTTCTTC.

The V call is TRBV7-8, the J call TRBJ2-5, with a possible D match to TRBD2 (5 bases). The germline gives CDR1 SGHVS, CDR2 FQNEAQ. V was pared by 1 base and J by 13 bases, with 13 bases between. The CDR3 contains 12 residues. The CDR3 DNA is TGTGCCAGCAGCTTAGACTCCCTAGCACGGTACTTC. The encoded protein is CASSLDSLARYF. The full variable domain, its missing parts supplied by reference TRBV7-8 and TRBJ2-5, is GAGVSQSPRYKVAKRGQDVALRCDPISGHVSLFWYQQALGQGPEFLTYFQNEAQLDKSGLPSDRFFAERPEGSVSTLKIQRTQQEDSAVYLCASSLDSLARYFGPGTRLLVL.

The chain recombines TRBV30 with TRBJ2-2; 15 nucleotides agree with TRBD2. The junction had 7 bases not matched to a gene; V was cut back by 3 bases and J by 5 bases. CDR1 is GTSNPN, CDR2 SVGIG, per germline (reference sequence). This CDR3 comprises 17 residues. The CDR3 here is CAWRGLAGGSWTGELFF. CDR3 coding DNA: TGTGCCTGGAGGGGACTAGCGGGGGGATCGTGGACCGGGGAGCTGTTTTTT.

The V gene is TRBV15, the J gene TRBJ1-1; D gene ambiguous. Per the germline V gene, CDR1 is LNHNV and CDR2 is YYDKDF (reference sequence). V was cut by 5 bases and J by 1 base, with 11 bases left in between. The length of the CDR3 is 14 residues. The CDR3 bases are TGTGCCACCAGCCCTGAGACGGAGAACACTGAAGCTTTCTTT. Protein: CATSPETENTEAFF.

This clone has just a few counts. The chain carries TRBV29-1 and TRBJ1-5, with a tentative D call TRBD1 (6 bases). V gave up 4 bases and J gave up 5 bases, with 12 bases separating them. The CDR3 has 13 residues. Germline V CDR1 and CDR2: SQVTM, ANQGSEA. Written as DNA, the CDR3 is TGCAGCGTTGCAACAGGGTCCCATCAGCCCCAGCATTTT. Translation: CSVATGSHQPQHF.

The CDR3 nucleotides are TGTGCCAGCAGTTACTCCCCTGCCAATCAGCCCCAGCATTTT. Residues: CASSYSPANQPQHF. The chain couples TRBV6-5 to TRBJ1-5; D unresolved. Germline V gene lookup returns CDR1 MNHEY and CDR2 SVGAGI. This CDR3 has 14 amino acids. Trimming took off 0 bases at V and 3 bases at J, with 6 bases between the two ends.

CDR3: CASSLGPGQGMNTEAFF. CDR3 coding DNA: TGTGCCAGCAGCTTAGGTCCCGGACAGGGGATGAACACTGAAGCTTTCTTT. The chain employs TRBV13 and TRBJ1-1, with 9 bases aligning to TRBD1. With V trimmed by 0 bases and J by 0 bases, 5 bases remained unmatched. Germline lookup yields CDR1 PRHDT and CDR2 FYEKMQ (reference sequence). CDR3 size: 17 residues. The entire variable domain, with the rest obtained from reference TRBV13 and TRBJ1-1, is as follows: AAGVIQSPRHLIKEKRETATLKCYPIPRHDTVYWYQQGPGQDPQFLISFYEKMQSDKGSIPDRFSAQQFSDYHSELNMSSLELGDSALYFCASSLGPGQGMNTEAFFGQGTRLTVV.

This chain links TRBV6-5 with TRBJ2-2; TRBD1 matches 9 bases. With 7 bases clipped from V and 6 bases from J, the junction kept 6 bases outside the gene matches. In germline, CDR1 is MNHEY, CDR2 SVGAGI. This CDR3 region has 14 residues. CDR3: CASTGTGRAGELFF. The DNA for the CDR3 is TGTGCCAGCACAGGGACAGGGCGGGCCGGGGAGCTGTTTTTT.

V is TRBV2 and J is TRBJ1-5; D call uncertain. V shed 1 base and J shed 3 bases, with 7 bases lying between them. In germline, CDR1 is SNHLY, CDR2 FYNNEI. The CDR3 sequence is 14 residues long. CDR3 region: CASSEGQHNQPQHF. The CDR3 region has the DNA TGTGCCAGCAGTGAAGGTCAGCACAATCAGCCCCAGCATTTT. The whole variable domain, remainder taken from reference TRBV2 and TRBJ1-5, is EPEVTQTPSHQVTQMGQEVILRCVPISNHLYFYWYRQILGQKVEFLVSFYNNEISEKSEIFDDQFSVERPDGSNFTLKIRSTKLEDSAMYFCASSEGQHNQPQHFGDGTRLSIL.

This chain connects TRBV14 to TRBJ2-3, with TRBD2 identical over 13 bases. In germline, CDR1 is SGHDN, CDR2 FVKESK. This CDR3 region has 15 residues. With 1 base clipped from V and 6 bases from J, the junction kept 1 base outside the gene matches. The CDR3 loop reads CASSQGTSGGDTQYF. CDR3 in DNA: TGTGCCAGCAGCCAAGGGACTAGCGGGGGTGATACGCAGTATTTT.

This chain joins TRBV28 and TRBJ2-1; TRBD2 agrees at 13 bases. The CDR3 loop spans 16 amino acids. Germline values: CDR1 MDHEN, CDR2 SYDVKM. The V gene end was trimmed by 4 bases and the J gene end by 8 bases; junction bases not matched to a gene: 8. The CDR3: CASSSSTSGRRYEQFF. CDR3 DNA sequence: TGTGCCAGCAGTTCCTCGACTAGCGGGAGGCGCTATGAGCAGTTCTTC.

The chain combines TRBV6-6 with TRBJ1-1, with TRBD1 identical over 8 bases. The CDR3 spans 12 residues. After removal of 9 bases from V and 3 bases from J, the junction contained 3 bases not matched to a gene. Germline values: CDR1 MNHNY, CDR2 SVGAGI (reference sequence). The CDR3 is CASGQGDTEAFF. The CDR3, as DNA: TGTGCCAGTGGACAGGGCGACACTGAAGCTTTCTTT.